This is a list of T cell receptor beta chains from one sample in a study of blood T cells in healthy people across ages. TCRdb re-analysed the 5' RACE reads in MiXCR, keeping a single row per CDR3 protein. Of about 800,000 distinct CDR3 sequences detected, roughly 25% appear once; the ten largest clones hold 3.7%. In addition, the sample was reused for a study of T cells of mothers and their children.

The sample taken for sequencing was blood. These TCRs come from a boy aged 5-17 years in good health. CDR3s include the opening cysteine and the closing phenylalanine or tryptophan. Fields, in order: V gene, clone size, J gene, D gene, CDR3 protein, CDR3 DNA. A D gene is named only where the DNA matches it firmly. Clone size is not always given. Where it is, it says once, few, many or a class for expanded clones.

>TRBV4-3|NA|TRBJ2-7|NA
CASSQVDSSHEQYF
TGCGCCAGCAGCCAAGTAGACAGCTCCCACGAGCAGTACTTC
>TRBV4-2|few|TRBJ1-4|NA
CASSQRALAWGPRLATNEKLFF
TGTGCCAGCAGCCAACGGGCGTTAGCGTGGGGACCCAGACTAGCAACTAATGAAAAACTGTTTTTT
>TRBV2|many|TRBJ2-7|NA
CASKREGQYSYEQYF
TGTGCCAGCAAGCGAGAGGGCCAATACTCCTACGAGCAGTACTTC
>TRBV2|few|TRBJ2-3|NA
CASSWGQDLPDTQYF
TGTGCCAGCAGTTGGGGCCAAGACCTCCCAGATACGCAGTATTTT
>TRBV4-1|NA|TRBJ1-1|TRBD1
CASSLSGGVGLTMMNTEAFF
TGCGCCAGCAGCCTATCAGGGGGCGTTGGGCTGACGATGATGAACACTGAAGCTTTCTTT
>TRBV7-7|NA|TRBJ2-5|TRBD2
CASSLVSGAGETQYF
TGTGCTAGCAGCTTAGTCAGCGGGGCGGGAGAGACCCAGTACTTC
>TRBV9|NA|TRBJ1-2|TRBD1
CASSAPPRTGGDYGYTF
TGTGCCAGCAGCGCGCCTCCCAGGACAGGGGGCGACTATGGCTACACCTTC
>TRBV7-2|few|TRBJ2-4|NA
CASSFDDSKNIQYF
TGTGCCAGCAGCTTTGATGACTCAAAAAACATTCAGTACTTC
>TRBV2|few|TRBJ2-7|TRBD2
CASSPGTSANPSEQYF
TGTGCCAGCAGCCCCGGGACTAGCGCCAACCCTTCCGAGCAGTACTTC
>TRBV6-6|few|TRBJ1-2|NA
CASSYFSRQAHYGYTF
TGTGCCAGCAGTTACTTCTCCCGACAGGCGCACTATGGCTACACCTTC
>TRBV2|NA|TRBJ1-6|NA
CASRSEGVGNSPLHF
TGTGCCAGCAGGAGTGAAGGTGTAGGGAATTCACCCCTCCACTTT
>TRBV6-2/TRBV6-3|NA|TRBJ2-2|TRBD1
CASRATGGFAGELFF
TGTGCCAGCAGAGCGACAGGGGGATTCGCCGGGGAGCTGTTTTTT
>TRBV9|many|TRBJ2-6|NA
CASSVGGANVLTF
TGTGCCAGCAGCGTAGGTGGGGCCAACGTCCTGACTTTC
>TRBV7-8|NA|TRBJ2-5|TRBD1
CASSPPPGQYQETQYF
TGTGCCAGCAGCCCCCCGCCGGGACAGTACCAAGAGACCCAGTACTTC
>TRBV3-1|NA|TRBJ1-6|NA
CASSQVFGSPLHF
TGTGCCAGCAGCCAAGTTTTTGGTTCACCCCTCCACTTT
>TRBV2|few|TRBJ2-7|NA
CASGVEQEQYF
TGTGCCAGCGGGGTGGAACAGGAACAGTACTTC
>TRBV4-1|few|TRBJ2-1|TRBD2
CASSQDLSGTNNEQFF
TGCGCCAGCAGCCAGGACCTTAGCGGGACCAACAATGAGCAGTTCTTC
>TRBV2|few|TRBJ1-5|NA
CASRQTGTSNQPQHF
TGTGCCAGCAGGCAAACCGGGACTAGTAATCAGCCCCAGCATTTT
>TRBV3-1|NA|TRBJ2-5|TRBD1
CASSPLTGWGETQYF
TGCGCCAGCAGCCCGCTGACAGGGTGGGGGGAGACCCAGTACTTC
>TRBV29-1|NA|TRBJ1-4|TRBD1
CSAEQGAGEKLFF
TGCAGCGCCGAACAGGGGGCAGGTGAAAAACTGTTTTTT
>TRBV20-1|many|TRBJ2-7|TRBD2
CSAEGGSSYEQYF
TGCAGTGCTGAGGGCGGGAGCTCCTACGAGCAGTACTTC
>TRBV6-2/TRBV6-3|NA|TRBJ2-7|NA
CASTQGTEAYEQYF
TGTGCCAGCACCCAAGGGACTGAAGCCTACGAGCAGTACTTC
>TRBV29-1|NA|TRBJ2-7|TRBD2
CSVVSETSGDTCEQYF
TGCAGCGTTGTTTCCGAAACTAGCGGGGATACCTGCGAGCAGTACTTC
>TRBV28|many|TRBJ1-1|NA
CASSFTADQRTEAFF
TGTGCCAGCAGTTTTACCGCTGATCAAAGGACTGAAGCTTTCTTT
>TRBV24-1|few|TRBJ2-3|NA
CATSDLNRGTDTQYF
TGTGCCACCAGTGATTTGAACAGGGGCACAGATACGCAGTATTTT
>TRBV20-1|few|TRBJ1-2|NA
CSARGVGKEYDGYTF
TGTAGTGCTAGAGGGGTGGGGAAGGAGTACGATGGCTACACCTTC
>TRBV20-1|NA|TRBJ1-5|NA
CSARGIEGREQPQHF
TGCAGTGCTAGAGGAATTGAGGGCAGGGAGCAGCCCCAGCATTTT
>TRBV29-1|NA|TRBJ2-1|NA
CSVDRGRGNEQFF
TGCAGCGTTGACAGGGGACGGGGTAATGAGCAGTTCTTC
>TRBV4-1|many|TRBJ2-1|TRBD2
CASSPSGVSSYNEQFF
TGCGCCAGCAGCCCTAGCGGGGTGAGCTCCTACAATGAGCAGTTCTTC
>TRBV4-2|NA|TRBJ2-7|TRBD2
CASSQPTSGGAHEQYF
TGTGCCAGCAGCCAGCCAACTAGCGGGGGGGCCCACGAGCAGTACTTC
>TRBV29-1|NA|TRBJ2-1|NA
CSVERTNEQFF
TGCAGCGTTGAGCGGACCAATGAGCAGTTCTTC
>TRBV3-1|once|TRBJ2-7|NA
CASSQRSRPDYEQYF
TGTGCCAGCAGCCAAAGGAGCAGGCCGGACTACGAGCAGTACTTC
>TRBV29-1|NA|TRBJ2-3|TRBD2
CSVERRGGFREDTQYF
TGCAGCGTTGAACGGCGGGGGGGCTTCCGCGAAGATACGCAGTATTTT
>TRBV28|NA|TRBJ1-6|NA
CASSYMDNSPLHF
TGTGCCAGCAGTTATATGGATAATTCACCCCTCCACTTT
>TRBV29-1|few|TRBJ1-2|NA
CSVAAVQGYTF
TGCAGCGTTGCGGCGGTCCAGGGCTACACCTTC
>TRBV7-8|NA|TRBJ2-1|TRBD1
CASSSRQGLSNEQFF
TGTGCCAGCAGCTCCCGACAGGGGCTGAGCAATGAGCAGTTCTTC
>TRBV29-1|few|TRBJ2-5|NA
CSHFTGNQETQYF
TGCAGCCATTTTACAGGGAACCAAGAGACCCAGTACTTC